Listed here is a single TCR beta chain. Its antigen is unknown. No much larger clone is present one base from it, and per-base qualities are unavailable. TCR CDR3 regions were amplified from genomic DNA by multiplex PCR using the deep immunoSEQ assay. For each cell subset, the extracted genomic DNA was distributed evenly across all wells of several immunoSEQ 96-well plates, and each plate served as one replicate. For sorted subsets, roughly 0.2 ug genomic DNA, equal to 25,000 to 35,000 T cell genomes, was loaded into each replicate PCR. Purified libraries were quantified with a Qubit 3.0 fluorometer, sized on a Bioanalyzer 2100, and re-quantified with the KAPA Library Quantification kit. Every immunoSEQ 96-well plate was sequenced on a separate single-read 150-cycle Illumina NextSeq 550 flow cell. Concerning the study's data processing: The immunoSEQ output contained only junctional sequences without quality scores, so filtering could not match that applied to full-length reads. Sequences were annotated with PyIR, a Python wrapper for IgBLAST v1.9, using IMGT germline references to assign V/J genes and CDR3. Any read was removed if the V/J assignment was weak (E-value above 1e-6), the CDR3 was missing, or the read contained stop codons, out-of-frame junctions, or ambiguous translated residues. V3J clonotypes were defined as sequences sharing the same inferred V gene, J gene, and CDR3 amino acid sequence. To compute the percentage overlap between repertoires, the number of shared unique clonotypes was divided by the size of the smaller repertoire. Three approaches were used to assess repertoire richness: RTK rarefaction, the Chao1 estimator, and Recon v2.1 estimates of unobserved clonotypes. Generation probabilities for all TCRbeta clonotypes obtained by the gDNA method from a handful of donors were computed using OLGA. Drawn from immuneACCESS, this table holds only the in-frame rearrangements with V and J called that TCRdb kept. Clones are partly lost; checked studies trace under half to an unresolved V gene and leave the rest unexplained. V and J calls and clone size follow that table, whereas D and trimming were derived from the DNA. The sample yields hundreds of thousands of clones; 90% to 96% were counted once. About 0.054% of the sample comes from the top ten.

This record belongs to a study of shared clonotypes between healthy human individuals (TCRdb year 2020). About the investigation overall: A couple of women and a few men aged 18 to 49 years were included in the cohort. Blood TCR repertoires of roughly 5 healthy adults were deeply sequenced to estimate repertoire size and the extent of clonotype sharing between individuals. Libraries were prepared and TCR repertoires were sequenced by different laboratories using diverse techniques, in order to increase sequencing depth and limit assay-specific biases. Per donor, leukapheresis produced somewhere between about 0.9 and 9.5 billion PBMCs. For each donor, CD4 naive and CD4 memory were each given three plates, CD8 naive was given two plates, and CD8 memory was given one plate.

Results and caveats for the whole study, not just this receptor: Based on pairwise subsampling, the degree of clonotype sharing among donors was expected to be affected by sequencing depth. Larger estimated clonotype richness was generally found for naive subsets than for memory subsets. Sharing across a handful of donors was observed for around 5% of naive CD4, about 4% of naive CD8, 2.3% of memory CD4, and around 0.44% of memory CD8 clonotypes. The genetic and exposure-history diversity represented was limited by the small number of donors. Only blood was sampled, and tissue TCR repertoires likely differ from those in blood. Even with the large sequencing depth, rarefaction of the sorted-subset datasets indicated that sequencing was incomplete. Higher generation probabilities were observed for clonotypes shared by all four sorted-subset donors than for non-shared clonotypes.

Via the germline V gene, CDR1 is MNHNS and CDR2 SASEGT. Taken from cysteine to phenylalanine, the CDR3 has 16 residues. Just CDR3 DNA is preserved here, 48 bases in frame from base 1. Trimming at the junction amounts to 2 bases on V and 7 bases on J, and the germline ends lie 20 bases apart. Healthy HIV-negative adults with no recently reported acute infections or vaccinations were included as donors. Every donor was a Caucasian adult residing in Nashville, Tennessee, USA. CD4+ T cells were enriched by magnetic negative selection; naive cells were then positively selected on CD45RA, and the negative fraction formed the memory subset. After blood collection by leukapheresis, PBMCs were isolated using Ficoll-Histopaque density gradient centrifugation and then cryopreserved in the vapor phase of liquid nitrogen. Analytical flow cytometry was used to check the purity and quantity of every magnetically sorted T cell population. Genomic DNA was isolated from each sorted fraction and quantified by UV absorbance on a Nanodrop 2000c.

The source material was naive CD4+ T cells sorted from blood. This specimen's cell subset or site label, per the study, means: CD45RA+ positively selected. The source of this sequence is a woman in her twenties or thirties in good health. The chain was built from TRBV6-1 and TRBJ2-5, with the D call perhaps TRBD1 or TRBD2, as 6 bases match in each case. The CDR3 region reads CASSERGVERRGTQYF. The nucleotides read TGTGCCAGCAGTGAAAGGGGGGTAGAACGACGCGGGACCCAGTACTTC.